This T cell receptor (beta chain) was obtained from a study of T-cell reconstitution after alpha-beta-depleted transplantation in children. This clonotype has just a few counts. This CDR3 spans 14 amino acids. V was pared by 0 bases and J by 8 bases, with 12 bases between. CDR1 PRHDT and CDR2 FYEKMQ come from the germline V gene (reference sequence). TCRbeta library preparation incorporated unique molecular identifiers. TCRdb called the PCR reads again in MiXCR, with one record for every CDR3 protein. The data contain about 270,000 distinct CDR3 sequences, 9.5% to 10% of them singletons. Sample: PBMCs from the stem cell graft donor, taken from the stem cell graft. The chain links TRBV13 to TRBJ2-3; no clear D. This TCR was recovered from a human donor who donated a stem cell graft to a child with SCID. The CDR3 sequence: CASSLGPRQPTQYF. The CDR3 bases are TGTGCCAGCAGCTTAGGGCCCCGGCAGCCTACGCAGTATTTT. Supplemented by reference TRBV13 and TRBJ2-3, the full variable domain reads AAGVIQSPRHLIKEKRETATLKCYPIPRHDTVYWYQQGPGQDPQFLISFYEKMQSDKGSIPDRFSAQQFSDYHSELNMSSLELGDSALYFCASSLGPRQPTQYFGPGTRLTVL.